These T cell receptor beta chains were read from a single sample in a study of CD8 T cells in ankylosing spondylitis. TCRdb used MiXCR to reprocess the 5' RACE reads, holding one entry per CDR3 protein. The sample gives hundreds of thousands of distinct CDR3 sequences, more than 25% of which show up once; 0.85% to 1% is in the top ten. Sample: blood, either unsorted or a sorted T cell fraction (not recorded which). Receptors originate from a male donor with ankylosing spondylitis. Each CDR3 is given with its conserved first and last residue. A D gene is named only where the DNA matches it firmly. Clone size is given for some rows only: seen once, a few or many times, or a class if the clone is expanded.

D gene: -; V gene: TRBV12-3/TRBV12-4; clone size: -; J gene: TRBJ1-4; CDR3 protein: CASSLSRVSEKLFF; CDR3 DNA: TGTGCCAGCAGTTTAAGCCGGGTTTCTGAAAAACTGTTTTTT
D gene: -; V gene: TRBV5-1; clone size: few; J gene: TRBJ2-3; CDR3 protein: CASSPMERQSTDTQYF; CDR3 DNA: TGCGCCAGCAGCCCGATGGAGCGCCAGAGCACAGATACGCAGTATTTT
D gene: -; V gene: TRBV29-1; clone size: -; J gene: TRBJ1-5; CDR3 protein: CSVCTQGDQPQHF; CDR3 DNA: TGCAGCGTTTGTACCCAAGGCGATCAGCCCCAGCATTTT
D gene: -; V gene: TRBV7-9; clone size: -; J gene: TRBJ1-1; CDR3 protein: CASSLKWPGGTEAFF; CDR3 DNA: TGTGCCAGCAGTTTAAAGTGGCCTGGGGGCACTGAAGCTTTCTTT
D gene: -; V gene: TRBV20-1; clone size: -; J gene: TRBJ1-4; CDR3 protein: CSASWSSEKLFF; CDR3 DNA: TGCAGTGCTAGCTGGAGTAGTGAAAAACTGTTTTTT
D gene: TRBD1; V gene: TRBV27; clone size: once; J gene: TRBJ1-3; CDR3 protein: CGSSPDRAGGNTIYF; CDR3 DNA: TGTGGCAGCAGTCCCGACAGGGCTGGTGGAAACACCATATATTTT
D gene: -; V gene: TRBV29-1; clone size: few; J gene: TRBJ1-3; CDR3 protein: CSVDTGSGNTIYF; CDR3 DNA: TGCAGCGTTGATACAGGGTCGGGAAACACCATATATTTT
D gene: TRBD1; V gene: TRBV9; clone size: -; J gene: TRBJ1-5; CDR3 protein: CASSVGTGELQPQHF; CDR3 DNA: TGTGCCAGCAGCGTCGGGACAGGGGAACTACAGCCCCAGCATTTT
D gene: -; V gene: TRBV5-6; clone size: few; J gene: TRBJ1-5; CDR3 protein: CASSSRVQPQHF; CDR3 DNA: TGTGCCAGCAGCTCCAGGGTTCAGCCCCAGCATTTT
D gene: -; V gene: TRBV7-7; clone size: few; J gene: TRBJ1-3; CDR3 protein: CASSLDPGPGNTIYF; CDR3 DNA: TGTGCCAGCAGCTTAGATCCTGGGCCTGGAAACACCATATATTTT
D gene: TRBD2; V gene: TRBV12-3/TRBV12-4; clone size: -; J gene: TRBJ2-1; CDR3 protein: CASRPRGSGSNEQFF; CDR3 DNA: TGTGCCAGCAGGCCCCGGGGTAGCGGGAGCAATGAGCAGTTCTTC
D gene: -; V gene: TRBV18; clone size: -; J gene: TRBJ1-2; CDR3 protein: CASSPQSKDILTGGYTF; CDR3 DNA: TGTGCCAGCTCACCACAGTCCAAGGACATCCTTACTGGGGGCTACACCTTC
D gene: -; V gene: TRBV9; clone size: many; J gene: TRBJ1-1; CDR3 protein: CASSIQRNTEAFF; CDR3 DNA: TGTGCCAGCAGCATCCAGAGGAACACTGAAGCTTTCTTT
D gene: -; V gene: TRBV20-1; clone size: -; J gene: TRBJ1-5; CDR3 protein: CSARDYRAQTPQHF; CDR3 DNA: TGCAGTGCTAGAGATTACCGGGCCCAAACGCCCCAGCATTTT
D gene: TRBD1; V gene: TRBV11-2; clone size: few; J gene: TRBJ2-5; CDR3 protein: CASSLGDRDDETQYF; CDR3 DNA: TGTGCCAGCAGCTTAGGCGACAGGGATGACGAGACCCAGTACTTC
D gene: -; V gene: TRBV20-1; clone size: -; J gene: TRBJ2-3; CDR3 protein: CSARGFRTSTDTQYF; CDR3 DNA: TGCAGTGCTAGGGGTTTCAGGACTAGCACAGATACGCAGTATTTT
D gene: -; V gene: TRBV20-1; clone size: few; J gene: TRBJ2-1; CDR3 protein: CSAGTGNTRDEQFF; CDR3 DNA: TGCAGTGCTGGTACCGGGAATACAAGGGATGAGCAGTTCTTC
D gene: TRBD2; V gene: TRBV7-6; clone size: few; J gene: TRBJ2-1; CDR3 protein: CASSLSASGINEQFF; CDR3 DNA: TGTGCCAGCAGCTTAAGTGCTAGCGGGATAAATGAGCAGTTCTTC
D gene: -; V gene: TRBV4-1; clone size: -; J gene: TRBJ2-6; CDR3 protein: CASSSVTGANVLTF; CDR3 DNA: TGCGCCAGCAGCTCGGTTACAGGGGCCAACGTCCTGACTTTC
D gene: TRBD1; V gene: TRBV2; clone size: few; J gene: TRBJ2-1; CDR3 protein: CASSVPGGIEQFF; CDR3 DNA: TGTGCCAGCAGTGTCCCAGGGGGCATTGAGCAGTTCTTC
D gene: TRBD2; V gene: TRBV5-1; clone size: few; J gene: TRBJ2-3; CDR3 protein: CASSPQAGGRTDTQYF; CDR3 DNA: TGCGCCAGCAGCCCCCAAGCGGGAGGAAGGACAGATACGCAGTATTTT
D gene: -; V gene: TRBV20-1; clone size: -; J gene: TRBJ1-1; CDR3 protein: CSASRVSNTEAFF; CDR3 DNA: TGCAGTGCTTCCCGGGTCTCGAACACTGAAGCTTTCTTT
D gene: TRBD2; V gene: TRBV3-1; clone size: many; J gene: TRBJ2-1; CDR3 protein: CASSPGLAGVNEQFF; CDR3 DNA: TGTGCCAGCAGCCCTGGGCTAGCGGGAGTAAATGAGCAGTTCTTC
D gene: -; V gene: TRBV20-1; clone size: few; J gene: TRBJ1-2; CDR3 protein: CSARDTGYPDYGYTF; CDR3 DNA: TGCAGTGCTAGAGATACTGGGTATCCCGACTATGGCTACACCTTC
D gene: -; V gene: TRBV20-1; clone size: -; J gene: TRBJ1-1; CDR3 protein: CSARRDANTEAFF; CDR3 DNA: TGCAGTGCTAGGCGAGATGCGAACACTGAAGCTTTCTTT
D gene: -; V gene: TRBV20-1; clone size: -; J gene: TRBJ1-4; CDR3 protein: CSARVSGGSEKLFF; CDR3 DNA: TGCAGTGCTAGAGTATCGGGGGGCTCGGAAAAACTGTTTTTT
D gene: -; V gene: TRBV10-2; clone size: few; J gene: TRBJ1-5; CDR3 protein: CASSEGGVKQPQHF; CDR3 DNA: TGCGCCAGCAGTGAAGGGGGGGTCAAGCAGCCCCAGCATTTT
D gene: -; V gene: TRBV12-3/TRBV12-4; clone size: -; J gene: TRBJ2-1; CDR3 protein: CASSTGVVGSSEQFF; CDR3 DNA: TGTGCCAGCAGTACAGGGGTCGTCGGGAGCAGTGAGCAGTTCTTC
D gene: -; V gene: TRBV10-3; clone size: -; J gene: TRBJ2-1; CDR3 protein: CAISEDNEQFF; CDR3 DNA: TGTGCCATCAGTGAGGACAATGAGCAGTTCTTC
D gene: -; V gene: TRBV7-9; clone size: few; J gene: TRBJ1-5; CDR3 protein: CASSVGTDYQPQHF; CDR3 DNA: TGTGCCAGCAGCGTAGGGACGGATTATCAGCCCCAGCATTTT
D gene: -; V gene: TRBV20-1; clone size: -; J gene: TRBJ2-5; CDR3 protein: CSARPGQETQYF; CDR3 DNA: TGCAGTGCTAGGCCAGGGCAGGAGACCCAGTACTTC
D gene: TRBD2; V gene: TRBV5-1; clone size: few; J gene: TRBJ2-5; CDR3 protein: CASSYRTSEYQETQYF; CDR3 DNA: TGCGCCAGCAGCTATAGGACTAGCGAGTACCAAGAGACCCAGTACTTC
D gene: TRBD2; V gene: TRBV5-1; clone size: few; J gene: TRBJ2-2; CDR3 protein: CASSLEGLAGGHTGELFF; CDR3 DNA: TGCGCCAGCAGCTTGGAGGGACTAGCGGGAGGACACACCGGGGAGCTGTTTTTT
D gene: -; V gene: TRBV5-1; clone size: -; J gene: TRBJ1-1; CDR3 protein: CASSFKEGPTTTEAFF; CDR3 DNA: TGCGCCAGCAGCTTTAAAGAGGGCCCAACGACCACTGAAGCTTTCTTT
D gene: TRBD1; V gene: TRBV29-1; clone size: few; J gene: TRBJ1-2; CDR3 protein: CSLWDSTVYGYTF; CDR3 DNA: TGCAGCCTTTGGGACAGTACAGTTTATGGCTACACCTTC
D gene: -; V gene: TRBV4-2; clone size: -; J gene: TRBJ1-3; CDR3 protein: CASSPPTLGGGNTIYF; CDR3 DNA: TGTGCCAGCAGCCCCCCCACATTGGGGGGCGGAAACACCATATATTTT
D gene: -; V gene: TRBV7-9; clone size: few; J gene: TRBJ1-3; CDR3 protein: CASSPPREVTGNTIYF; CDR3 DNA: TGTGCCAGCAGCCCCCCCAGGGAGGTAACTGGAAACACCATATATTTT
D gene: TRBD2; V gene: TRBV3-1; clone size: -; J gene: TRBJ2-3; CDR3 protein: CASSPSGSGNTQYF; CDR3 DNA: TGTGCCAGCAGCCCTAGCGGGTCGGGGAATACGCAGTATTTT
D gene: -; V gene: TRBV20-1; clone size: -; J gene: TRBJ1-5; CDR3 protein: CSAPLPGRPYAWDQPQHF; CDR3 DNA: TGCAGTGCTCCTCTCCCGGGACGGCCGTATGCCTGGGATCAGCCCCAGCATTTT